This T cell receptor beta chain was documented in a study of CXCR3-negative and CXCR3-positive naive CD8 T cells. General study findings and limits: Fresh PBMCs served for most assays, and CXCR3 expression fell partially after cryopreservation. A higher hydrophobicity marked the TRB CDR3s of CXCR3-positive naive cells versus CXCR3-negative naive cells. The study found comparably high diversity in both naive subsets and much lower diversity in memory CD8+ cells.

A note on this clonotype: Its antigen is undetermined.

Identification of naive CD8+ T cells rested on CD45RO-CCR7+CD27+CD95- status. The germline V gene encodes CDR1 SEHNR and CDR2 FQNEAQ (reference sequence). The CDR3 has 12 amino acids. Carrying UMI labels, the TRB cDNA libraries were prepared through 5' RACE. TCRdb re-called the 5' RACE reads and catalogs CDR3 proteins one per entry, DNA excluded. The sample holds nearly 110,000 distinct CDR3 sequences. What was sequenced was naive CXCR3+ CD8+ T cells from blood. Sample subset: CD45RO-CCR7+CD27+CD95- naive CD8+ T cells expressing CXCR3 (TNR3+). This chain links TRBV7-9 with TRBJ2-7; checking the TCRdb D call of TRBD1 is not possible without DNA. This TCR was sampled from a human donor in good health. Some clones in this sample may be carry-over from other donors' samples. This chain's CDR3 is CASSSGTTEQYF.